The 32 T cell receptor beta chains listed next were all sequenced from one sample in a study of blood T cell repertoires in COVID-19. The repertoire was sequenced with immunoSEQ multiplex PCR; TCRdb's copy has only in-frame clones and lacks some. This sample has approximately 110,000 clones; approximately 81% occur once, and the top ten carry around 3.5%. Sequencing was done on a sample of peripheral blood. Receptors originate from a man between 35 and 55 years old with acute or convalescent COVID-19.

The CDR3 reads CASSYSVNYGYTF. In DNA, the CDR3 is TGTGCCAGCAGTTACAGCGTCAACTATGGCTACACCTTC. The V and J genes are TRBV6-2 or TRBV6-3 and TRBJ1-2, with no clear D. There are 13 residues in the CDR3. Germline V gene data show CDR1 as MNHEY and CDR2 as SVGEGT. The V and J ends lost 2 bases and 2 bases respectively, with 6 bases between them.

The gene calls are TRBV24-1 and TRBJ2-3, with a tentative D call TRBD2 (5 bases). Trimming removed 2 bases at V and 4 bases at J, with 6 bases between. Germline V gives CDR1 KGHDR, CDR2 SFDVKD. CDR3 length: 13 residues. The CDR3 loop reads CATSDWGADTQYF. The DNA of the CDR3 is TGTGCCACCAGTGATTGGGGAGCAGATACGCAGTATTTT.

CDR3 amino acids: CSVEQGAGTGELFF. The CDR3, as DNA: TGCAGCGTTGAGCAGGGGGCGGGCACCGGGGAGCTGTTTTTT. The chain employs TRBV29-1 and TRBJ2-2; TRBD1 aligns across 8 bases. The CDR3 sequence is 14 residues long. V trimming: 3 bases; J trimming: 4 bases; junction bases outside the gene matches: 4. CDR1 and CDR2 from the germline V gene are SQVTM and ANQGSEA.

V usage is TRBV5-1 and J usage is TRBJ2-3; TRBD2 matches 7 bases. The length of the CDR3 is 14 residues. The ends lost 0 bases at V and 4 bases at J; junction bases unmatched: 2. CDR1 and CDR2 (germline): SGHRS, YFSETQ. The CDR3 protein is CASSLGREADTQYF. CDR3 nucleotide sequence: TGCGCCAGCAGCTTGGGACGGGAGGCAGATACGCAGTATTTT.

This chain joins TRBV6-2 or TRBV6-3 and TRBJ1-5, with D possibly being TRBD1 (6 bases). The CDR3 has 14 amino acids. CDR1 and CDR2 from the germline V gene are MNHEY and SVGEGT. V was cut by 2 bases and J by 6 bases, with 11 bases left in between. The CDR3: CASSYGGAAQPQHF. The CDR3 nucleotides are TGTGCCAGCAGTTACGGGGGGGCTGCTCAGCCCCAGCATTTT.

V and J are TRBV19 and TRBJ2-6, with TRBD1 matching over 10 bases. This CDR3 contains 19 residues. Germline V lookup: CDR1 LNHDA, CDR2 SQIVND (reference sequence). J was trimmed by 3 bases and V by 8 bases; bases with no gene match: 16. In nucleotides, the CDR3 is TGTGCCAGTTCCGAAGACAGGGGGCTCTTTTCGGTTGGGGCCAACGTCCTGACTTTC. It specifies CASSEDRGLFSVGANVLTF. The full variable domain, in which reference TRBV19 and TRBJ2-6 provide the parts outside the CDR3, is DGGITQSPKYLFRKEGQNVTLSCEQNLNHDAMYWYRQDPGQGLRLIYYSQIVNDFQKGDIAEGYSVSREKKESFPLTVTSAQKNPTAFYLCASSEDRGLFSVGANVLTFGAGSRLTVL.

DNA of the CDR3: TGTGCCAGCAGCAAAGGCCCTCGGGGGGACACTGAAGCTTTCTTT. It is translated as CASSKGPRGDTEAFF. This chain connects TRBV21-1 to TRBJ1-1. TRBV21-1 is annotated as a pseudogene. The CDR3 totals 15 residues.

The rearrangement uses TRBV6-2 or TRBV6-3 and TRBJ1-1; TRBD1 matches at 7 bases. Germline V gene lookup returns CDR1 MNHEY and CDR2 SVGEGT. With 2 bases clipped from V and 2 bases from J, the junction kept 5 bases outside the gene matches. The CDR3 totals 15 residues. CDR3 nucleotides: TGTGCCAGCAGTTACCCCGACAGGGACAACACTGAAGCTTTCTTT. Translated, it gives CASSYPDRDNTEAFF.

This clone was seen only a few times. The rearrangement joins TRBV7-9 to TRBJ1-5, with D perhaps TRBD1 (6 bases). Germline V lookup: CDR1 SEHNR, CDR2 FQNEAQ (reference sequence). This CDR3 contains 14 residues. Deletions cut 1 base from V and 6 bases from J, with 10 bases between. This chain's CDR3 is CASSLEGVLQPQHF. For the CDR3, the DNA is TGTGCCAGCAGCTTAGAGGGGGTGCTTCAGCCCCAGCATTTT.

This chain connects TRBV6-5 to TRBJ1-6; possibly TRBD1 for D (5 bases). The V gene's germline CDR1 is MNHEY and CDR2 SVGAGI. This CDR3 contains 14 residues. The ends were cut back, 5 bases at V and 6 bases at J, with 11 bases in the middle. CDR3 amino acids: CASSTQTVNSPLHF. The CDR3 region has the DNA TGTGCCAGCAGTACGCAGACAGTTAATTCACCCCTCCACTTT.

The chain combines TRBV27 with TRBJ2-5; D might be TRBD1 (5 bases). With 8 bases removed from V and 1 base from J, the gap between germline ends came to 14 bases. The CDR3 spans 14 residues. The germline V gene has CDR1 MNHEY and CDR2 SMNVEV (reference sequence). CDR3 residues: CASGVGTGQETQYF. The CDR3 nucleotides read TGTGCCAGCGGTGTGGGCACAGGCCAAGAGACCCAGTACTTC.

The DNA of the CDR3 is TGTGCCAGCAGCTGGGACCGACAGGGAGGGCAGTACTTC. Amino acid sequence: CASSWDRQGGQYF. This chain links TRBV5-4 with TRBJ2-7, with D tentatively TRBD1 (7 bases). V lost 3 bases and J 9 bases, leaving 16 bases between the germline ends. This CDR3 is built from 13 residues. From germline, CDR1 is SGHNT and CDR2 YYREEE (reference sequence).

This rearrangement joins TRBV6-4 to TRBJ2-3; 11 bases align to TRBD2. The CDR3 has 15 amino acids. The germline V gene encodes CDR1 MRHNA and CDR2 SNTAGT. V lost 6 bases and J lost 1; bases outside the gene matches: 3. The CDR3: CASSETSGGTDTQYF. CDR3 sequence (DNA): TGTGCCAGCAGCGAGACTAGCGGGGGCACAGATACGCAGTATTTT.

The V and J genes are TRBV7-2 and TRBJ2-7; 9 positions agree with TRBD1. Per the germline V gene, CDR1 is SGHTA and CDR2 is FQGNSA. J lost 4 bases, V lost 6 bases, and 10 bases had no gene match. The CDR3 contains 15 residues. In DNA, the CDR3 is TGTGCCAGCAGTTTCCTCGGACAGGGGATTTACGAGCAGTACTTC. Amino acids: CASSFLGQGIYEQYF.

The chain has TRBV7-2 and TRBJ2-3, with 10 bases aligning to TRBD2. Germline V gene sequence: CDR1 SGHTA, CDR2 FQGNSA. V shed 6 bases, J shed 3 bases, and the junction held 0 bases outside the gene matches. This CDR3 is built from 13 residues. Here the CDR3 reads CASRGLATDTQYF. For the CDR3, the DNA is TGTGCCAGCAGGGGACTAGCGACAGATACGCAGTATTTT.

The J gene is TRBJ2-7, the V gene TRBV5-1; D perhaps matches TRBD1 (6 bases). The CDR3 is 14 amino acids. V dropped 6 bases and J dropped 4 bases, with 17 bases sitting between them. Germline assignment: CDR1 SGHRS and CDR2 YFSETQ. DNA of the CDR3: TGCGCCAGCACCCGGCCAGGGGCGACGTACGAGCAGTACTTC. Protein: CASTRPGATYEQYF. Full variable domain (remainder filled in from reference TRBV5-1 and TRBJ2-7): KAGVTQTPRYLIKTRGQQVTLSCSPISGHRSVSWYQQTPGQGLQFLFEYFSETQRNKGNFPGRFSGRQFSNSRSEMNVSTLELGDSALYLCASTRPGATYEQYFGPGTRLTVT.

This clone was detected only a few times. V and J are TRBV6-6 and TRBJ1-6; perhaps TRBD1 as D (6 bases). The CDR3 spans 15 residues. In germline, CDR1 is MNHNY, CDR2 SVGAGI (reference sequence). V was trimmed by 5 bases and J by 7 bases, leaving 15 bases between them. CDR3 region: CASSGTGPGNSPLHF. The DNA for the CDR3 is TGTGCCAGCAGTGGAACAGGGCCTGGGAATTCACCCCTCCACTTT.

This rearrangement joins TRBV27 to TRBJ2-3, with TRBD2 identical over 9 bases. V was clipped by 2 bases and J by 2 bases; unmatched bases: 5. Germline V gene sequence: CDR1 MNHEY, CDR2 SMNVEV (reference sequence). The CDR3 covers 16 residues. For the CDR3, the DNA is TGTGCCAGCAGTTTAGGGAGCGGGGGGTTCACAGATACGCAGTATTTT. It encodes CASSLGSGGFTDTQYF.

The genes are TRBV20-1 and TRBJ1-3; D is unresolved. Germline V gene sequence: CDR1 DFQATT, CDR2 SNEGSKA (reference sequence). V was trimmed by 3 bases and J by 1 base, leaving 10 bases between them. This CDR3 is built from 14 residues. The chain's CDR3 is CSASQRLSGNTIYF. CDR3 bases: TGCAGTGCTAGTCAAAGACTTTCTGGAAACACCATATATTTT.

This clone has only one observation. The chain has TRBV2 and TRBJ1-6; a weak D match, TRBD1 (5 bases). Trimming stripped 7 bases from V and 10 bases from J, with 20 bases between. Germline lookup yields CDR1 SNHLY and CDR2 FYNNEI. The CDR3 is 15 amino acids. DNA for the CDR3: TGTGCCAGCATCCGAGCCGGGACTGAAGGATCACCCCTCCACTTT. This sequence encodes CASIRAGTEGSPLHF. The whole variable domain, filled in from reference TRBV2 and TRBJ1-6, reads EPEVTQTPSHQVTQMGQEVILRCVPISNHLYFYWYRQILGQKVEFLVSFYNNEISEKSEIFDDQFSVERPDGSNFTLKIRSTKLEDSAMYFCASIRAGTEGSPLHFGNGTRLTVT.

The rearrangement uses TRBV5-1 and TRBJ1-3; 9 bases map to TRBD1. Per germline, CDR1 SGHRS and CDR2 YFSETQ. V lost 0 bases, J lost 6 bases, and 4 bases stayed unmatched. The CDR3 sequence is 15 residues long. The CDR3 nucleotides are TGCGCCAGCAGCTTGGGACAGGGGGAAGCAAACACCATATATTTT. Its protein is CASSLGQGEANTIYF. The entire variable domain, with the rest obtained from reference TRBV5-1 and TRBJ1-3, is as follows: KAGVTQTPRYLIKTRGQQVTLSCSPISGHRSVSWYQQTPGQGLQFLFEYFSETQRNKGNFPGRFSGRQFSNSRSEMNVSTLELGDSALYLCASSLGQGEANTIYFGEGSWLTVV.

DNA of the CDR3: TGTGCCAGCAGCCAATTGGAGGTACAACGCGGGGCCAACGTCCTGACTTTC. Protein: CASSQLEVQRGANVLTF. The chain couples TRBV16 to TRBJ2-6; maybe TRBD2 (5 bases). CDR3 length: 17 amino acids. Germline V gene sequence: CDR1 KGHSY, CDR2 FQNENV. With 1 base removed from V and 4 bases from J, the gap between germline ends came to 14 bases.

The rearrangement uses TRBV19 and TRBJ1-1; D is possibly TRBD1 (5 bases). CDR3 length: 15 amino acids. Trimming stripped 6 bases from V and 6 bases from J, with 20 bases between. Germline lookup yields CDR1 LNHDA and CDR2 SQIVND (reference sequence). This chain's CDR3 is CASRGRGLVSSEAFF. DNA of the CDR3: TGTGCCAGTAGAGGGAGGGGCTTGGTGAGCTCTGAAGCTTTCTTT.

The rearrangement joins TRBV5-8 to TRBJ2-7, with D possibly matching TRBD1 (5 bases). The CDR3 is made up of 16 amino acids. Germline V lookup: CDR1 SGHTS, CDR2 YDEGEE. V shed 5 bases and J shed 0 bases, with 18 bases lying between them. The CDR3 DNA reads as TGTGCCAGCAGACCCCGGACACAGCCCAGCTCCTACGAGCAGTACTTC. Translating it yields CASRPRTQPSSYEQYF.

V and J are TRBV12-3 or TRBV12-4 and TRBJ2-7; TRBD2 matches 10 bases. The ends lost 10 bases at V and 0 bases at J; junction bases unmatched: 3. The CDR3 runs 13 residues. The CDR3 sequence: CAILAGGSYEQYF. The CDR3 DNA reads TGTGCCATCTTAGCGGGGGGCTCCTACGAGCAGTACTTC.

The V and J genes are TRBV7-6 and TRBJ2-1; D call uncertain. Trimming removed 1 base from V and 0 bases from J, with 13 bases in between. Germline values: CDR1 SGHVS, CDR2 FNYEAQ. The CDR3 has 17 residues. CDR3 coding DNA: TGTGCCAGCAGCTTAGTCTGGCGGCCTAGCTCCTACAATGAGCAGTTCTTC. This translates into CASSLVWRPSSYNEQFF.

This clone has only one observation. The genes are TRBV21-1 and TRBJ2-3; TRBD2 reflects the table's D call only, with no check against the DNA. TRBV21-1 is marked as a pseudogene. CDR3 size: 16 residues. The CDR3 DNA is TGTGCCAGCAGCAAAAACGGCCTAAGGACTAGACGTACGCAGTATTTT. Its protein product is CASSKNGLRTRRTQYF.

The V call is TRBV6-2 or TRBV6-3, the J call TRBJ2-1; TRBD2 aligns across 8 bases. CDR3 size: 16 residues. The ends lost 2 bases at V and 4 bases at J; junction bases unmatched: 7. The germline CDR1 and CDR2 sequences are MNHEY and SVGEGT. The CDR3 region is CASSYDSGDPYNEQFF. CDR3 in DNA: TGTGCCAGCAGTTACGATAGCGGGGACCCATACAATGAGCAGTTCTTC.

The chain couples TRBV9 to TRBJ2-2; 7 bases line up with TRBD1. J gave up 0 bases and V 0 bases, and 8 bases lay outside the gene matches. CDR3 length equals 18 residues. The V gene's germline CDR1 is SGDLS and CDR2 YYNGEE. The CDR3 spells CASSVAPAGQANTGELFF. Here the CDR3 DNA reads TGTGCCAGCAGCGTAGCTCCGGCCGGACAGGCGAACACCGGGGAGCTGTTTTTT.

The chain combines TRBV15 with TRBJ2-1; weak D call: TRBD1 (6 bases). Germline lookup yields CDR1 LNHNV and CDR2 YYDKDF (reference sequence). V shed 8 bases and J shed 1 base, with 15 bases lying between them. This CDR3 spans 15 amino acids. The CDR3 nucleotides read TGTGCCACCTCCGCTGAGGGGGAATCCTACAATGAGCAGTTCTTC. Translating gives CATSAEGESYNEQFF. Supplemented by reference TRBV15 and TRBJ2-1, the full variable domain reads DAMVIQNPRYQVTQFGKPVTLSCSQTLNHNVMYWYQQKSSQAPKLLFHYYDKDFNNEADTPDNFQSRRPNTSFCFLDIRSPGLGDTAMYLCATSAEGESYNEQFFGPGTRLTVL.

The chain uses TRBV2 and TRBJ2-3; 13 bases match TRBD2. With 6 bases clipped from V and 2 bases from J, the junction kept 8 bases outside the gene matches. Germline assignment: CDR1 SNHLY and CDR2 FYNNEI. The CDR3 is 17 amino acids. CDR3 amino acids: CASSTVGLAGNTDTQYF. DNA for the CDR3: TGTGCCAGCAGCACCGTGGGACTAGCGGGGAACACAGATACGCAGTATTTT.

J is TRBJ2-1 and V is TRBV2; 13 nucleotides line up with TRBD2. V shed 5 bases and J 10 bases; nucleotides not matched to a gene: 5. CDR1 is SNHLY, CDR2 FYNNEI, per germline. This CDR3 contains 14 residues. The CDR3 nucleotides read TGTGCCAGCAGTCTACCGGGACTAGCGGGGGAGCAGTTCTTC. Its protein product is CASSLPGLAGEQFF.